The 16 T cell receptor beta chains below all came from one sample that was sequenced in a study of CD8+CD57+ T cells in acquired aplastic anemia. Previously, flow cytometry had revealed CD8+CD57+ cell expansion in the patients chosen for sequencing. Genomic DNA was employed as the template in profiling TCR beta VDJ and CDR3. TCRdb re-derived calls from the reads in MiXCR, one entry per CDR3 protein. The sample lists hundreds of thousands of distinct CDR3 sequences, about half occurring once. Material for sequencing was sorted CD4+, CD8+, or CD8+CD57+ T cells (not recorded which) from PBMCs. Receptors originate from a human donor with aplastic anemia.

The chain uses TRBV20-1 and TRBJ2-3; D might be TRBD1 or TRBD2, each matching 7 bases. This CDR3 is built from 15 residues. Trimming took off 3 bases at V and 3 bases at J, with 16 bases between the two ends. Germline values: CDR1 DFQATT, CDR2 SNEGSKA (reference sequence). CDR3 in DNA: TGCAGTGCTAGTGTCTCAGGGGGGGCGACAGATACGCAGTATTTT. Its protein product is CSASVSGGATDTQYF.

This clonotype has just one count. V is TRBV18 and J is TRBJ1-2; D is undetermined. Trimming took 3 bases from V and 8 from J, leaving 13 bases between them. The germline V gene has CDR1 KGHSH and CDR2 LQKENI. This CDR3 comprises 13 residues. The CDR3 is CASSPAEHGGYTF. In nucleotides, the CDR3 is TGTGCCAGCTCACCTGCTGAACACGGAGGCTACACCTTC.

The J gene is TRBJ1-3, the V gene TRBV5-4; D is unresolved. Trimming took off 10 bases at V and 1 base at J, with 12 bases between the two ends. The CDR3 extends over 13 amino acids. Germline CDR1 reads SGHNT; CDR2 reads YYREEE (reference sequence). The CDR3 coding sequence is TGTGCCGGAAGTAGATTTTCTGGAAACACCATATATTTT. Its protein product is CAGSRFSGNTIYF.

This clonotype was recorded many times. The chain has TRBV12-3 or TRBV12-4 and TRBJ2-3; the match to TRBD1 covers 7 bases. This CDR3 contains 14 residues. V was clipped by 6 bases and J by 4 bases; unmatched bases: 7. CDR3 sequence: CASRLQGSADTQYF. Here the CDR3 DNA reads TGTGCCAGCAGGTTACAGGGGAGCGCAGATACGCAGTATTTT.

This rearrangement joins TRBV7-2 to TRBJ1-1, with D possibly being TRBD1 (5 bases). Between the trimmed V and J ends, which lost 5 bases and 1 base, there was a span of 14 bases. CDR3 length: 15 residues. Germline-derived CDR1 and CDR2 are SGHTA and FQGNSA. CDR3 nucleotides: TGTGCCAGCAGCCAGAGCGGGACCTGGAACACTGAAGCTTTCTTT. It specifies CASSQSGTWNTEAFF.

This clonotype was seen repeatedly, ten times or more. The chain combines TRBV7-9 with TRBJ1-1, with 10 bases aligning to TRBD1. J lost 2 bases, V lost 4 bases, and 1 base had no gene match. Germline lookup yields CDR1 SEHNR and CDR2 FQNEAQ (reference sequence). The CDR3 runs to 14 residues. CDR3 bases: TGTGCCAGCAGCTCGACAGGGGGCAACACTGAAGCTTTCTTT. Its protein product is CASSSTGGNTEAFF.

The genes are TRBV7-9 and TRBJ2-1; TRBD2 is a possible D gene (6 bases). Germline V lookup: CDR1 SEHNR, CDR2 FQNEAQ (reference sequence). Trimming removed 3 bases from V and 4 bases from J, with 10 bases in between. The CDR3 totals 14 residues. The CDR3: CASSLGLGYNEQFF. In nucleotides, the CDR3 is TGTGCCAGCAGCTTGGGACTCGGATACAATGAGCAGTTCTTC.

The V and J genes are TRBV7-2 and TRBJ2-7; TRBD2 might be the D (6 bases). Per germline, CDR1 SGHTA and CDR2 FQGNSA. Trimming removed 1 base at V and 2 bases at J, with 9 bases between. The CDR3 has 14 residues. The CDR3 DNA reads as TGTGCCAGCAGCTTAGGATGGAGGGCCTACGAGCAGTACTTC. Translating it yields CASSLGWRAYEQYF.

The chain joins TRBV7-6 to TRBJ2-3; 13 bases align to TRBD2. V lost 1 base and J lost 1; bases outside the gene matches: 5. The CDR3 totals 18 residues. Germline V CDR1 and CDR2: SGHVS, FNYEAQ. CDR3 DNA sequence: TGTGCCAGCAGCTTAGAACTAGCGGGGGGGCCAGGCACAGATACGCAGTATTTT. The encoded protein is CASSLELAGGPGTDTQYF.

The V gene is TRBV19, the J gene TRBJ1-5; D is possibly TRBD1 (6 bases). This CDR3 is built from 13 residues. Trimming stripped 7 bases from V and 4 bases from J, with 11 bases between. Per germline, CDR1 LNHDA and CDR2 SQIVND (reference sequence). The CDR3 nucleotides read TGTGCCAGTAACGGACAGCTGAATCAGCCCCAGCATTTT. Residues: CASNGQLNQPQHF.

V gene TRBV7-9 combines with J gene TRBJ2-5; 7 positions match TRBD2. The CDR3 is 18 amino acids. Germline assignment: CDR1 SEHNR and CDR2 FQNEAQ (reference sequence). The V and J ends lost 3 bases and 0 bases, in that order; junction bases with no gene match: 13. The chain's CDR3 is CASSFPPSGATYQETQYF. In nucleotides, the CDR3 is TGTGCCAGCAGCTTTCCCCCGAGCGGGGCAACGTACCAAGAGACCCAGTACTTC. Together with reference TRBV7-9 and TRBJ2-5, the CDR3 gives the full variable domain: DTGVSQNPRHKITKRGQNVTFRCDPISEHNRLYWYRQTLGQGPEFLTYFQNEAQLEKSRLLSDRFSAERPKGSFSTLEIQRTEQGDSAMYLCASSFPPSGATYQETQYFGPGTRLLVL.

The chain recombines TRBV2 with TRBJ2-3, with 9 bases that match TRBD2. After removal of 3 bases from V and 11 bases from J, the junction contained 15 bases not matched to a gene. The CDR3 has 16 amino acids. Per the germline V gene, CDR1 is SNHLY and CDR2 is FYNNEI. The CDR3: CASSEGGGVFGTRQYF. As DNA, the CDR3 is TGTGCCAGCAGTGAGGGCGGGGGGGTATTCGGGACGCGGCAGTATTTT.

This clonotype has ten or more counts. J is TRBJ1-2 and V is TRBV19; D gene uncertain. Germline values: CDR1 LNHDA, CDR2 SQIVND (reference sequence). The length of the CDR3 is 14 residues. Trimming removed 4 bases from V and 2 bases from J, with 11 bases in between. CDR3 region: CASSTEAFNYGYTF. The CDR3 DNA reads as TGTGCCAGTAGTACGGAGGCTTTCAACTATGGCTACACCTTC.

This clonotype was counted at least ten times. The CDR3 sequence: CASSIVGATPNQPQHF. The DNA of the CDR3 is TGTGCCAGTAGTATCGTCGGGGCAACACCCAATCAGCCCCAGCATTTT. This chain connects TRBV19 to TRBJ1-5; TRBD1 might be the D (5 bases). The V end was cut by 3 bases, the J end by 3 bases, with 15 bases between. The CDR3 loop spans 16 amino acids. CDR1 LNHDA and CDR2 SQIVND come from the germline V gene (reference sequence).

In its sample, this clonotype was seen a few times. The chain links TRBV3-1 to TRBJ2-7; the match to TRBD1 covers 9 bases. The CDR3 length is 15 residues. V lost 4 bases to trimming and J lost 6 bases; unmatched junction nucleotides: 10. CDR1 is LGHDT, CDR2 YNNKEL, per germline (reference sequence). This chain's CDR3 is CASSRGQGAPSEQYF. In nucleotides, the CDR3 is TGTGCCAGCAGCCGGGGACAGGGAGCCCCCAGCGAGCAGTACTTC.

Turning to this clonotype: The limits of the CDR3 on the DNA are not certain, so only TCRdb's listed CDR3 is given. CDR3 sequence: CSARGQGAAYEQYFGPGTGELFF. The chain is built from TRBV20-1 and TRBJ2-2; TRBD1 reflects the table's D call only, with no check against the DNA. CDR1 is DFQATT, CDR2 SNEGSKA, per germline (reference sequence). Counting both end residues, the CDR3 totals 23 amino acids.